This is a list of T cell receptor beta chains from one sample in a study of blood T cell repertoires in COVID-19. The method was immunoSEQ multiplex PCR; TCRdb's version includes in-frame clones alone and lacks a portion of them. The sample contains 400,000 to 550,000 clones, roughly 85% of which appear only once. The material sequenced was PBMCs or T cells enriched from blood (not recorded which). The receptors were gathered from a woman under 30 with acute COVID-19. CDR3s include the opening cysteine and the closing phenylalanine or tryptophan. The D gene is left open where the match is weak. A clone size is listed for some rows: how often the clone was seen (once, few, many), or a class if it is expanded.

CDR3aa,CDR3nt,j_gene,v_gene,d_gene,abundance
CASSQAALAGGYLYEQYF,TGCGCCAGCAGCCAAGCGGCACTAGCGGGAGGCTATCTCTACGAGCAGTACTTC,TRBJ2-7,TRBV4-3,TRBD2,few
CASRASGIGGGELFF,TGCGCCAGCAGGGCTAGCGGGATCGGTGGCGGGGAGCTGTTTTTT,TRBJ2-2,TRBV5-1,TRBD2,NA
CASSLLSSGGSNEKLFF,TGTGCCAGCAGTTTATTAAGTTCCGGAGGCAGCAATGAAAAACTGTTTTTT,TRBJ1-4,TRBV27,NA,NA
CASSLQDGNTEAFF,TGTGCCAGCTCACTACAGGATGGGAACACTGAAGCTTTCTTT,TRBJ1-1,TRBV18,NA,NA
CASSLEGFGTQHF,TGTGCCAGCAGCTTAGAGGGGTTCGGAACCCAGCATTTT,TRBJ1-5,TRBV7-9,NA,NA
CASSEGQVYSLGYTF,TGTGCCAGCAGTGAGGGTCAGGTTTACTCTCTGGGCTACACCTTC,TRBJ1-2,TRBV25-1,NA,NA
CASSTHSSTNEKLFF,TGTGCCAGTAGTACTCACAGTTCAACTAATGAAAAACTGTTTTTT,TRBJ1-4,TRBV19,NA,NA
CSVGARGNQPQHF,TGCAGCGTTGGGGCCAGGGGCAATCAGCCCCAGCATTTT,TRBJ1-5,TRBV29-1,NA,few
CASSKRVAGYEQYF,TGTGCCAGCAGCAAACGGGTCGCGGGGTACGAGCAGTACTTC,TRBJ2-7,TRBV21-1,NA,NA
CASRGQGARGNTIYF,TGCGCCAGCAGGGGACAGGGGGCTCGTGGAAACACCATATATTTT,TRBJ1-3,TRBV5-1,TRBD1,NA
CATSRDLAGETQYF,TGTGCCACCAGCAGAGATCTAGCCGGGGAGACCCAGTACTTC,TRBJ2-5,TRBV15,NA,NA
CASSFRGRSNGYTF,TGTGCCAGCAGTTTCAGGGGGCGCAGCAACGGCTACACCTTC,TRBJ1-2,TRBV27,TRBD1,NA
CASSTPAAGAANYGYTF,TGTGCCAGCAGCACCCCGGCGGCAGGGGCGGCTAACTATGGCTACACCTTC,TRBJ1-2,TRBV7-9,NA,NA
CASSYSGGGGNTIYF,TGTGCCAGCAGTTACTCGGGGGGGGGAGGAAACACCATATATTTT,TRBJ1-3,TRBV6-5,NA,NA
CASSHPAVGSSYNEQFF,TGTGCCAGCAGCCACCCAGCGGTTGGGAGCTCCTACAATGAGCAGTTCTTC,TRBJ2-1,TRBV7-2,NA,NA
CASSQAQGSNQPQHF,TGTGCCAGCAGCCAAGCACAGGGAAGCAATCAGCCCCAGCATTTT,TRBJ1-5,TRBV28,NA,NA
CAISVLETNEQYF,TGTGCCATCAGTGTACTAGAAACCAACGAGCAGTACTTC,TRBJ2-7,TRBV10-3,NA,NA
CASSGQGLSNEQFF,TGTGCCAGCAGTGGGCAGGGGCTTTCCAATGAGCAGTTCTTC,TRBJ2-1,TRBV2,NA,NA
CASKDRGTGELFF,TGTGCCAGCAAGGACAGGGGGACCGGGGAGCTGTTTTTT,TRBJ2-2,TRBV7-2,TRBD1,NA
CATSNGGNNQPQHF,TGTGCCACCAGTAACGGGGGGAACAATCAGCCCCAGCATTTT,TRBJ1-5,TRBV15,NA,NA
CASSSQTGRGEAFF,TGTGCCAGCAGCTCGCAGACAGGGCGAGGTGAAGCTTTCTTT,TRBJ1-1,TRBV7-2,TRBD1,few
CASSPGTGTYEQYF,TGCGCCAGCAGCCCCGGGACAGGCACCTACGAGCAGTACTTC,TRBJ2-7,TRBV5-1,TRBD1,NA